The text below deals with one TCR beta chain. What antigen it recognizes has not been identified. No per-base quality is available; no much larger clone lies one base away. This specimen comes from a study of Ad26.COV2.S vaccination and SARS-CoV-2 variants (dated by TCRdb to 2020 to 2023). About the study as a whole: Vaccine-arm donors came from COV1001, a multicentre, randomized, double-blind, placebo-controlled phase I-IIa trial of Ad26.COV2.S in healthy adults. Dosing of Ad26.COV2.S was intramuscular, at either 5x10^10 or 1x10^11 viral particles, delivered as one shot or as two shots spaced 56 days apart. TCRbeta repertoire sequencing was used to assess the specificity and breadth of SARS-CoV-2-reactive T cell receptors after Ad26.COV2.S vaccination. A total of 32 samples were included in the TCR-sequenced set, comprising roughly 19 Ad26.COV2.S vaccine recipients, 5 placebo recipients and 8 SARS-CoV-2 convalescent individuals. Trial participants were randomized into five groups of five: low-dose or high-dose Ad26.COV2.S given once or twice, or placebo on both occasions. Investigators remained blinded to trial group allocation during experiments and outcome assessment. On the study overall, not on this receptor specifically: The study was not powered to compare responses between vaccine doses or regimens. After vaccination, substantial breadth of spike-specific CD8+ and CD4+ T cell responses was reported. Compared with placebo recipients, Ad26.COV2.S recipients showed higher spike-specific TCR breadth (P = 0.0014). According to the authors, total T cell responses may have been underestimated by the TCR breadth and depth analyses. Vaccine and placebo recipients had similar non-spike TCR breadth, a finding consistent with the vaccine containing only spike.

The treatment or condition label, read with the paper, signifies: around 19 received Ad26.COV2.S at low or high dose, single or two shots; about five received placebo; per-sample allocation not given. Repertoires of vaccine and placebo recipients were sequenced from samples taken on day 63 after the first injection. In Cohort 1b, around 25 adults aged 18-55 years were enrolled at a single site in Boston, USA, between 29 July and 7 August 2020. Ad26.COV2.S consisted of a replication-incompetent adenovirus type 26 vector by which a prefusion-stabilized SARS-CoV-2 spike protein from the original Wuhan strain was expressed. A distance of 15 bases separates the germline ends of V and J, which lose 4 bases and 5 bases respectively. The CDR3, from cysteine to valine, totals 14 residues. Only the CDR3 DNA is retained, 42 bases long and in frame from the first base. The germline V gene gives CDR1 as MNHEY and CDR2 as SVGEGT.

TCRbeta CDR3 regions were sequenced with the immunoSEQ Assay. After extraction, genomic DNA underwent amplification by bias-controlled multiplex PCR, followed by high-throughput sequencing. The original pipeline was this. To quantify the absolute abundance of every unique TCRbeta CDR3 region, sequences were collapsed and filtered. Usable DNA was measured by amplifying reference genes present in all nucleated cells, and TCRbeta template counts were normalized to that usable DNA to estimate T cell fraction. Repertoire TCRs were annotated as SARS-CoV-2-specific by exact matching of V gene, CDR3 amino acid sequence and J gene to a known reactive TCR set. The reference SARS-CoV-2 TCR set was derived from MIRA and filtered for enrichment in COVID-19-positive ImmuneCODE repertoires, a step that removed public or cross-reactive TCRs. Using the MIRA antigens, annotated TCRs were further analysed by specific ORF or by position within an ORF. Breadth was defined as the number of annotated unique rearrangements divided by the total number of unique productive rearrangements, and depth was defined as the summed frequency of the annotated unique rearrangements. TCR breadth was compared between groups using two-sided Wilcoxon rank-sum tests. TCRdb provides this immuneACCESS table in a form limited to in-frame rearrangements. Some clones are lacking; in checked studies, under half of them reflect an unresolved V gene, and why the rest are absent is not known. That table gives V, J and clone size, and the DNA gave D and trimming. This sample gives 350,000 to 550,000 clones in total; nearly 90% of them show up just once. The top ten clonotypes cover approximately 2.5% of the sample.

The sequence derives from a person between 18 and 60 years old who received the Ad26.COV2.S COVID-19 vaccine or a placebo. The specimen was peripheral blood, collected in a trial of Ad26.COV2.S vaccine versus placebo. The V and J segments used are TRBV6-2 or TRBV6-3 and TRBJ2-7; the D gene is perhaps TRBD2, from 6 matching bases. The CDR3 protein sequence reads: CASSWGERVHEQYV. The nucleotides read TGTGCCAGCAGTTGGGGGGAACGCGTCCACGAGCAGTACGTC.